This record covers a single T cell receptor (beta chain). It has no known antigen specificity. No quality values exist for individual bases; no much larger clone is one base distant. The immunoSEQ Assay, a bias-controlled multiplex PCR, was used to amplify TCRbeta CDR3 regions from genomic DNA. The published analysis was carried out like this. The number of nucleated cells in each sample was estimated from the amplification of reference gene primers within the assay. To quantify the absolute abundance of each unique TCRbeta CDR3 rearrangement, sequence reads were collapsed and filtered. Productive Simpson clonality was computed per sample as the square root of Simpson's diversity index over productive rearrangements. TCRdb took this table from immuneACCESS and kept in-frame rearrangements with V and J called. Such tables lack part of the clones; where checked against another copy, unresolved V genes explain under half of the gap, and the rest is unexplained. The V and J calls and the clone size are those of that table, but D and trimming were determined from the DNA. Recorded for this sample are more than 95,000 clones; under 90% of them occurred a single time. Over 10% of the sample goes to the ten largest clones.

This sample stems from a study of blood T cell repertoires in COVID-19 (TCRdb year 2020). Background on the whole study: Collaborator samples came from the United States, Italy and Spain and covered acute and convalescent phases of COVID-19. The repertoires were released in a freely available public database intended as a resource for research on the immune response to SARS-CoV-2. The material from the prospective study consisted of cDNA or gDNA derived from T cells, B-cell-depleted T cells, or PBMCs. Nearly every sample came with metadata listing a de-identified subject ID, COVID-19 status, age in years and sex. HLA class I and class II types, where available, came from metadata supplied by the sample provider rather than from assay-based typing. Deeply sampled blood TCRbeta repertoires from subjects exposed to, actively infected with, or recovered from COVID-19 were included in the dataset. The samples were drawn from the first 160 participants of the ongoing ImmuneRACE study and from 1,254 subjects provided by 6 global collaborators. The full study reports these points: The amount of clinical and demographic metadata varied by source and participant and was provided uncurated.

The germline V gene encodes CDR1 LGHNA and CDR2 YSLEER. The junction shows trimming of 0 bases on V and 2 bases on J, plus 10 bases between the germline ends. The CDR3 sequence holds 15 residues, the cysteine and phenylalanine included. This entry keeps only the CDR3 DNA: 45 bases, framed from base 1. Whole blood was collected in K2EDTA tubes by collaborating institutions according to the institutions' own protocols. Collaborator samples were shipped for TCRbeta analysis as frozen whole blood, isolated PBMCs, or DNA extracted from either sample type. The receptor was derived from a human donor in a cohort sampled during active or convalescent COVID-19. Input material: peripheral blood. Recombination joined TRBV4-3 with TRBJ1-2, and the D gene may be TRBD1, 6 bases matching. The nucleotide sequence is TGCGCCAGCAGCCAAGATGCCCAGGGGAACTATGGCTACACCTTC. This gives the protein CASSQDAQGNYGYTF.